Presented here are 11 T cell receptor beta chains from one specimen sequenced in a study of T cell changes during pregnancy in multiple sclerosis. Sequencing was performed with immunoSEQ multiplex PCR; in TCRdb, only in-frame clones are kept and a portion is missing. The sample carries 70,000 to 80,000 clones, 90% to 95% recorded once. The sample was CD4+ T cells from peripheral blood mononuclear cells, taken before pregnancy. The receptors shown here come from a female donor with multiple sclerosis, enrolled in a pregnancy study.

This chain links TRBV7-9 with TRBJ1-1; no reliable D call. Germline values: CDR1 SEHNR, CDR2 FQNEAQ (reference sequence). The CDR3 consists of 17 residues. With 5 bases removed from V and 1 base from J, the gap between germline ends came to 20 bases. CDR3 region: CASSPHPLGRGNTEAFF. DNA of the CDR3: TGTGCCAGCAGCCCCCACCCACTAGGTCGGGGGAACACTGAAGCTTTCTTT.

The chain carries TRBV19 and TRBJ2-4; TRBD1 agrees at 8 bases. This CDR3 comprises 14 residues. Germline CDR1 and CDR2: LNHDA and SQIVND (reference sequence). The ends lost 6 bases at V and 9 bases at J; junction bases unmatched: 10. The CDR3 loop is CASSGTGVPSIQYF. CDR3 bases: TGTGCCAGTAGCGGGACAGGTGTCCCGAGCATTCAGTACTTC.

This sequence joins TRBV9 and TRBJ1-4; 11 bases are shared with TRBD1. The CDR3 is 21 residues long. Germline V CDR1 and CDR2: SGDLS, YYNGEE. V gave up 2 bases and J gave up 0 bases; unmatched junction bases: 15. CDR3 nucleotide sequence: TGTGCCAGCAGCGTTGGACAGGGGGCGCGTTTTCGGATTGCAACTAATGAAAAACTGTTTTTT. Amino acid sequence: CASSVGQGARFRIATNEKLFF.

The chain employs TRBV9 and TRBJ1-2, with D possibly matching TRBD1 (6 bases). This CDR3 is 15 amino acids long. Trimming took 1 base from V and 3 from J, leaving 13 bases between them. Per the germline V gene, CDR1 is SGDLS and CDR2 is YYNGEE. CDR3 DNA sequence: TGTGCCAGCAGCGTATATCTGGGGGCGGACTATGGCTACACCTTC. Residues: CASSVYLGADYGYTF.

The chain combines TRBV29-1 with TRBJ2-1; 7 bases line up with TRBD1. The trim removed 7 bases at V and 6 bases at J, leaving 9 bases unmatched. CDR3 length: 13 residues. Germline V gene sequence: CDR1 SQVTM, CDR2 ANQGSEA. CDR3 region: CSAYQTGSNEQFF. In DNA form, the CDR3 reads TGCAGCGCCTACCAGACAGGGTCCAATGAGCAGTTCTTC.

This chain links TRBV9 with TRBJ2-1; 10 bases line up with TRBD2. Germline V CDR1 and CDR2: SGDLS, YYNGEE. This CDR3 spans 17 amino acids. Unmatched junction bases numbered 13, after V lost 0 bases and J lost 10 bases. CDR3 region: CASSVGSGRANFMEQFF. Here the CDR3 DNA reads TGTGCCAGCAGCGTAGGGAGCGGGAGGGCCAATTTTATGGAGCAGTTCTTC.

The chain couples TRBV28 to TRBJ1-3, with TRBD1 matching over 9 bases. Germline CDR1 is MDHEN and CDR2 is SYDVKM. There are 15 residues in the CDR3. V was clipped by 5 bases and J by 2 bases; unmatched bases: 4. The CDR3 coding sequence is TGTGCCAGCAGTGTACAGGGGGCGCCTGGAAACACCATATATTTT. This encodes CASSVQGAPGNTIYF.

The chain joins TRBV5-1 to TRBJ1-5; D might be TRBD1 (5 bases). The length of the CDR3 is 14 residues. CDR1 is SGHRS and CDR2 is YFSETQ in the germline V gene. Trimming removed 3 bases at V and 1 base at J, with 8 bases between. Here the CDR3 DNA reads TGCGCCAGCAGCTCGGGGGGGAGCAATCAGCCCCAGCATTTT. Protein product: CASSSGGSNQPQHF.

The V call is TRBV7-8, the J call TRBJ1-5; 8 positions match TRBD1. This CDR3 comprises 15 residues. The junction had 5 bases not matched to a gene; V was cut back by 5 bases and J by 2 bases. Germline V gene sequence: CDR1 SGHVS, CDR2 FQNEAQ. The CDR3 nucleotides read TGTGCCAGCAGCCCGACGGGACAGGGCAATCAGCCCCAGCATTTT. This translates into CASSPTGQGNQPQHF.

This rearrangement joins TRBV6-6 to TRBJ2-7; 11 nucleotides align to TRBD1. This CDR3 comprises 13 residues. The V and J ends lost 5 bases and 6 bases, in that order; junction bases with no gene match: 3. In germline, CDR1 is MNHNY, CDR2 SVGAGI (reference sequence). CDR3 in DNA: TGTGCCAGCAGTAGGGACAGGGGGATCGAGCAGTACTTC. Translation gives CASSRDRGIEQYF.

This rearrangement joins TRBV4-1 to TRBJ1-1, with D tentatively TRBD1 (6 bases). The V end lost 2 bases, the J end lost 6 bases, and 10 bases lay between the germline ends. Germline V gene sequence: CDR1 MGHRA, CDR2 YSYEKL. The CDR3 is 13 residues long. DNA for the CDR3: TGCGCCAGCAGCCAACCAGGGGCGGCTGAAGCTTTCTTT. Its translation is CASSQPGAAEAFF.